The 4 T cell receptor beta chains below were found in one sample sequenced in a study of spatial heterogeneity in lung cancer. The time point is: sample taken at primary tumor resection. Tumor, nontumor lung or frozen PBMC supplied whole RNA that was sequenced unsorted. One entry per CDR3 protein, called by TCRdb with MiXCR from the 5' RACE reads. Seen here are 15,000 to 20,000 distinct CDR3 sequences, about a fifth observed once, and the top ten hold about a fifth. The specimen comprised PBMCs, sampled at surgery. Receptors were obtained from a female donor with early-stage non-small cell lung cancer.

The chain combines TRBV5-1 with TRBJ1-1, with 7 bases aligning to TRBD1. CDR1 is SGHRS, CDR2 YFSETQ, per germline. V shed 6 bases, J shed 4 bases, and the junction held 6 bases outside the gene matches. This CDR3 contains 13 residues. CDR3 region: CASTFTGATEAFF. CDR3 bases: TGCGCCAGCACTTTTACAGGGGCCACTGAAGCTTTCTTT.

In its sample, this clonotype was seen many times. The V call is TRBV7-2, the J call TRBJ2-1, with unresolved D. With 3 bases removed from V and 0 bases from J, the gap between germline ends came to 9 bases. This CDR3 comprises 15 residues. Germline V lookup: CDR1 SGHTA, CDR2 FQGNSA. DNA for the CDR3: TGTGCCAGCAGCTTCGAACGTAGCTCCTACAATGAGCAGTTCTTC. Its translation: CASSFERSSYNEQFF. Drawing the rest from reference TRBV7-2 and TRBJ2-1, the complete variable domain is GAGVSQSPSNKVTEKGKDVELRCDPISGHTALYWYRQSLGQGLEFLIYFQGNSAPDKSGLPSDRFSAERTGGSVSTLTIQRTQQEDSAVYLCASSFERSSYNEQFFGPGTRLTVL.

The V and J genes are TRBV11-2 and TRBJ2-1, with D perhaps matching TRBD2 (6 bases). The V gene lost 1 base and the J gene lost 11 bases, with 9 bases spanning the gap. The CDR3 extends over 12 amino acids. Germline CDR1 SGHAT, CDR2 FQNNGV. The CDR3 DNA reads as TGTGCCAGCAGCTTAGCCGCGGGAAAGCAGTTCTTC. This encodes CASSLAAGKQFF. Based on the CDR3 plus reference TRBV11-2 and TRBJ2-1, the full variable domain is EAGVAQSPRYKIIEKRQSVAFWCNPISGHATLYWYQQILGQGPKLLIQFQNNGVVDDSQLPKDRFSAERLKGVDSTLKIQPAKLEDSAVYLCASSLAAGKQFFGPGTRLTVL.

There are many counts of this clonotype. The chain is built from TRBV29-1 and TRBJ1-1; D not certain. Trimming left V 5 bases short and J 8 bases short, with 21 bases between. This CDR3 is built from 14 residues. The germline V gene encodes CDR1 SQVTM and CDR2 ANQGSEA. Here the CDR3 reads CSVLGSPATGEAFF. In DNA, the CDR3 is TGCAGCGTTTTGGGTTCCCCCGCCACGGGAGAAGCTTTCTTT.